This T cell receptor beta chain appears in the sequencing data of a study of blood T cell repertoires in COVID-19. V lost 3 bases to trimming and J lost 4 bases; unmatched junction nucleotides: 14. Per germline, CDR1 SGHVS and CDR2 FNYEAQ. The CDR3 covers 17 residues. Self-reported history from a screening survey and questionnaire set each donor's cohort. TCRdb's table, derived via immunoSEQ multiplex PCR, lists solely in-frame clones and lacks some. Of 45,000 to 55,000 clones in the sample, almost 80% were seen once. The sequenced sample was PBMCs or T cells enriched from blood (not recorded which). The TCR comes from a woman between 45 and 65 years old with acute COVID-19. The chain couples TRBV7-6 to TRBJ1-1; 7 bases are shared with TRBD1. DNA of the CDR3: TGTGCCAGCAGCTTCATTTATGCGAAGGGGGCGGGCACTGAAGCTTTCTTT. Its translation: CASSFIYAKGAGTEAFF.